This T cell receptor beta chain derives from a study of blood T cell repertoires in COVID-19. The repertoire was sequenced with immunoSEQ multiplex PCR; TCRdb's copy has only in-frame clones and lacks some. The sample lists 150,000 to 200,000 clones; 86% were seen once. CDR1 and CDR2 from the germline V gene are ENHRY and SYGVKD. With 0 bases clipped from V and 7 bases from J, the junction kept 9 bases outside the gene matches. The CDR3 length is 18 residues. The rearrangement uses TRBV10-3 and TRBJ2-2, with 12 bases identical to TRBD2. This receptor was taken from a woman aged 25-40 years who had recovered from COVID-19. Sequencing was performed on PBMCs or T cells enriched from blood (not recorded which). CDR3 sequence (DNA): TGTGCCATCAGTGAGTCGCTAGCGGGAGGGCCGAAGGGCGGGGAGCTGTTTTTT. Protein product: CAISESLAGGPKGGELFF.